This T cell receptor beta chain was captured by sequencing in a study of T cell responses to AZD1222 COVID-19 vaccine. Background on the study: Timing groups of about 4 and about 12 weeks for second doses were pooled.

Overall study findings and caveats: Epitopes outside B.1.351 and B.1.1.7 mutated regions reportedly drew nearly half of spike TCRs.

Some clones are missing from TCRdb's copy, which holds only in-frame ones; the method was immunoSEQ multiplex PCR. The table has some 140,000 clones, 90% seen once. Turning to this clone: What it recognizes is unknown.

The CDR3 length is 15 residues. Germline V CDR1 and CDR2: SGHTA, FQGTGA. Unmatched junction bases numbered 3, after V lost 2 bases and J lost 0 bases. This chain uses TRBV7-3 with TRBJ2-7, with 8 nucleotides matching TRBD2. The receptor's source is an adult in good health. Sequencing was performed on peripheral blood, taken on day 0 of AZD1222 vaccination. The CDR3 reads CASSLAGGASYEQYF. The CDR3 bases are TGTGCCAGCAGCTTAGCGGGAGGCGCCTCCTACGAGCAGTACTTC. The variable domain in full, completed from reference TRBV7-3 and TRBJ2-7, reads GAGVSQTPSNKVTEKGKYVELRCDPISGHTALYWYRQSLGQGPEFLIYFQGTGAADDSGLPNDRFFAVRPEGSVSTLKIQRTERGDSAVYLCASSLAGGASYEQYFGPGTRLTVT.